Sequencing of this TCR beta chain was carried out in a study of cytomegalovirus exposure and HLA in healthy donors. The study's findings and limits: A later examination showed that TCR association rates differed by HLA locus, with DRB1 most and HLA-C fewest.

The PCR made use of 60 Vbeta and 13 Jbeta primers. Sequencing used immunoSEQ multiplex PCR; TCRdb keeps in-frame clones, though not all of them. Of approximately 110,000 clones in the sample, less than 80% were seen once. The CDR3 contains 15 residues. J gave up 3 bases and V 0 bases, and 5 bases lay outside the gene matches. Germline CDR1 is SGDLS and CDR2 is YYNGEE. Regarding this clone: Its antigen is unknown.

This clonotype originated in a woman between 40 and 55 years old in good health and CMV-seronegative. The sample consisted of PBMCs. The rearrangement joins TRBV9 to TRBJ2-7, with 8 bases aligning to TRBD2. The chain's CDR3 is CASSVGPAGGYEQYF. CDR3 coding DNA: TGTGCCAGCAGCGTAGGTCCGGCGGGAGGCTACGAGCAGTACTTC.